Below, one TCR beta chain is given with its context. Its target is not known. The CDR3 extends over 14 amino acids. V lost 7 bases to trimming and J lost 2 bases; unmatched junction nucleotides: 8. Germline assignment: CDR1 MNHEY and CDR2 SVGEGT. It was RNA transcripts that yielded the amplified TCR beta CDR3 regions. With the HTBI primer set, the TCR CDR3 went through a first round of RT-PCR. TCRdb reprocessed the multiplex PCR reads via MiXCR and lists one record per CDR3 protein. The profile covers approximately 870,000 distinct CDR3 sequences, with more than 30% appearing a single time and approximately 8.7% taken by the ten largest. This entry comes from a study of T cells in Graves' hyperthyroidism and ophthalmopathy. Whole-study findings and limits: A median around 6 months before onset, the model predicted ophthalmopathy. Ophthalmopathy could be told apart from stable hyperthyroidism with a 13 V-J model.

Graves' hyperthyroidism was deemed stable given no ophthalmopathy progression within 18 months. The receptor was isolated from a man aged 18 to 30 with Graves' hyperthyroidism. Sequenced sample: blood. V is TRBV6-2 or TRBV6-3 and J is TRBJ2-7; 7 bases align to TRBD1. CDR3 sequence: CASISKGTAYEQYF. The CDR3 coding sequence is TGTGCCAGCATCTCCAAAGGGACAGCCTACGAGCAGTACTTC.